This TCR beta chain is drawn from a study of T cell responses to AZD1222 COVID-19 vaccine. About the research overall: Pooled samples include second doses given at about 4 or 12 weeks.

The CDR3 is 15 amino acids. The ends lost 5 bases at V and 5 bases at J; junction bases unmatched: 8. Germline CDR1 and CDR2: KGHSH and LQKENI. On this clone: The target antigen is unknown.

The method was immunoSEQ multiplex PCR; TCRdb's version includes in-frame clones alone and lacks a portion of them. The sample contains around 100,000 clones, approximately 87% of which appear only once. Whole-study findings and limits: Donors were chiefly white British, with a greater number of females, and clonal diversity was perhaps underestimated. After the peak T cell response, and only then, were repertoires sampled. Seropositive status at baseline applied to only 6 or 7 AZD1222 recipients.

The sequenced sample was peripheral blood, obtained on day 0 of AZD1222 vaccination. The sequence was collected from an adult in good health. This sequence joins TRBV18 and TRBJ2-1, with 8 bases matching TRBD2. The CDR3, as DNA: TGTGCCAGCTCAACGGGACTAGTTTCAGACAATGAGCAGTTCTTC. It is translated as CASSTGLVSDNEQFF.